There are a few counts of the clone carrying this T cell receptor beta chain. TCRdb re-called the PCR reads through MiXCR, storing one row per CDR3 protein. The sample lists hundreds of thousands of distinct CDR3 sequences, around 25% occurring once. This specimen belongs to a study of molecular identifiers for immune sequencing clone quantification. The sorting of naive CD8 T cells used the CD8+CD4-CCR7+CD45RA+ phenotype. The CDR3 contains 14 residues. CDR1 is MNHEY, CDR2 SMNVEV, per germline (reference sequence). J gave up 3 bases and V 8 bases, and 9 bases lay outside the gene matches. Sequenced input: naive CD8+ T cells from blood, with Jurkat cell RNA spiked in. Subset noted: FACS-sorted CD8+CD4-CCR7+CD45RA+ naive T cells. This chain links TRBV27 with TRBJ2-7; 8 bases align to TRBD1. The clonotype comes from a human donor in good health. Some libraries in this study had Jurkat cell RNA spiked in. The CDR3 region has the DNA TGTGCCAGCGGACGCAGGGACAGGTACTACGAGCAGTACTTC. It specifies CASGRRDRYYEQYF.